The present TCR beta chain was sequenced within a study of human T cells and chemical hapten exposure. As for time point: pre-sensitization, week 0. Documented treatment: therapeutic diphenylcyclopropenone sensitization with weekly scalp DPC. The length of the CDR3 is 16 residues. The junction had 8 bases not matched to a gene; V was cut back by 2 bases and J by 6 bases. There are a few counts of this clonotype. Its antigen is not identified. TCRdb used MiXCR to reprocess the RACE reads, holding one entry per CDR3 protein. The table has 280,000 or so distinct CDR3 sequences, just under 8% seen once. Study outcomes and limitations: Expanded TCRs produced significantly more large CDR3 similarity clusters than controls did.

The source was whole blood, collected in connection with sensitization to the hapten diphenylcyclopropenone (DPC). V and J are TRBV12-3 or TRBV12-4 and TRBJ2-1; 9 bases line up with TRBD2. The receptor was derived from a man aged 18 to 30 with alopecia areata. Some clones in this sample may be carry-over from other donors' samples. In DNA form, the CDR3 reads TGTGCCAGCAGTTTATATGGCCAGCGGGGGGCCAATGAGCAGTTCTTC. Its translation is CASSLYGQRGANEQFF.